This entry is about one TCR beta chain. Its antigen is unidentified. The data belong to a study of T cell responses to AZD1222 COVID-19 vaccine. Points from the study as a whole: Possibly, clonal diversity was underestimated; donors were largely white British and included more females.

CDR1 and CDR2 (germline): ENHRY, SYGVKD. The CDR3 contains 15 residues. The germline V and J ends were trimmed by 6 bases and 3 bases, with 16 bases remaining between them. Here immunoSEQ multiplex PCR was the method, and the copy in TCRdb shows in-frame clones only, minus some. This table holds approximately 49,000 clones, roughly three quarters found once. This TCR was sampled from an adult in good health. V is TRBV10-3 and J is TRBJ2-3; a weak D match, TRBD2 (7 bases). This specimen consisted of peripheral blood, obtained on day 0 of MenACWY control vaccination. The CDR3 DNA reads TGTGCCATCAGCGAAGGGGGGGTATTGACAGATACGCAGTATTTT. Protein sequence: CAISEGGVLTDTQYF.